The 13 T cell receptor beta chains given below trace back to one sample, sequenced in a study of blood T cells in healthy people across ages. Through a sample-barcoded 5' primer and a J-beta primer mix, a second PCR was run for roughly 6 to 12 cycles. Using its own MiXCR run on the 5' RACE reads, TCRdb lists one record per CDR3 protein. The table includes around 1,700,000 distinct CDR3 sequences, under 30% detected once. Sequenced sample: blood. Receptors were obtained from a young woman in good health.

The V gene is TRBV5-1, the J gene TRBJ2-1, with 8 bases lining up with TRBD2. The CDR3 length is 15 residues. Germline-derived CDR1 and CDR2 are SGHRS and YFSETQ. Germline trimming cut 4 bases from V and 8 bases from J; bases unmatched to any gene: 11. CDR3 bases: TGCGCCAGCAGCACCCGGGGGGGGTTTGGGGATGAGCAGTTCTTC. This encodes CASSTRGGFGDEQFF.

The chain joins TRBV7-9 to TRBJ2-3; D unclear. This CDR3 has 12 residues. Germline-derived CDR1 and CDR2 are SEHNR and FQNEAQ (reference sequence). The V end lost 3 bases, the J end lost 8 bases, and 9 bases lay between the germline ends. The CDR3 bases are TGTGCCAGCAGCTTGGGGTTGGTTACGCAGTATTTT. Translated, it gives CASSLGLVTQYF.

This clonotype was detected a few times. V is TRBV7-2 and J is TRBJ1-2; 8 nucleotides match TRBD1. The CDR3 has 14 residues. The trim removed 5 bases at V and 4 bases at J, leaving 6 bases unmatched. Germline loops: CDR1 SGHTA, CDR2 FQGNSA. CDR3 in amino acids: CASSRRGTGYGYTF. CDR3 in DNA: TGTGCCAGCAGCCGTCGTGGGACAGGCTATGGCTACACCTTC.

The chain couples TRBV5-1 to TRBJ2-1; 8 bases line up with TRBD1. Germline V gives CDR1 SGHRS, CDR2 YFSETQ. This CDR3 comprises 15 residues. V shed 3 bases and J 6 bases; nucleotides not matched to a gene: 8. The CDR3 region is CASSSSLGQGNEQFF. CDR3 nucleotide sequence: TGCGCCAGCAGCTCCTCTCTCGGACAGGGCAATGAGCAGTTCTTC.

This clonotype was recorded a few times. A junction end diverges from the germline sequence, so it may reflect a read error. The V gene is TRBV6-5, the J gene TRBJ2-3; D gene uncertain. The germline CDR1 and CDR2 sequences are MNHEY and SVGAGI. There are 15 residues in the CDR3. CDR3 loop: CAGSYSRARSDTQYF. The CDR3 nucleotides read TGTGCCGGCAGTTATTCAAGGGCCCGGTCTGATACGCAGTATTTT.

The rearrangement joins TRBV6-5 to TRBJ2-3; D remains unclear. Trimming removed 10 bases from V and 4 bases from J, with 15 bases in between. Germline V CDR1 and CDR2: MNHEY, SVGAGI. The CDR3 consists of 13 residues. Here the CDR3 reads CATRVIGADTQYF. The CDR3 DNA reads as TGTGCCACCCGGGTTATTGGGGCAGATACGCAGTATTTT.

Concerning this clonotype itself: As the CDR3 is not closed by the conserved phenylalanine or tryptophan, this likely results from a read error. V is TRBV29-1 and J is TRBJ1-3; D is possibly TRBD1 (5 bases). Trimming pared 4 bases from V and 0 bases from J, leaving 10 bases between. The CDR3 loop spans 14 amino acids. CDR1 is SQVTM, CDR2 ANQGSEA, per germline. The CDR3 region has the DNA TGCAGCGTTGTCTGGGGGAGCTCTGGAAACACCATATATGTT. Amino acid sequence: CSVVWGSSGNTIYV.

This sequence joins TRBV10-2 and TRBJ2-5; D is perhaps TRBD1 (5 bases). Looked up from germline, CDR1 is WSHSY and CDR2 is SAAADI. The CDR3 loop spans 15 amino acids. Trimming shortened V by 2 bases and J by 4 bases, and 14 bases separated the two germline ends. The DNA for the CDR3 is TGCGCCAGCAGTGAGCAGGGAAGGGCCCTAGAGACCCAGTACTTC. Translation: CASSEQGRALETQYF.

The J gene is TRBJ2-1, the V gene TRBV12-3 or TRBV12-4; 10 bases agree with TRBD2. Trimming at V came to 4 bases and at J to 7 bases, leaving 7 bases not matched to a gene. This CDR3 contains 15 residues. For the CDR3, the DNA is TGTGCCAGCAGTTCCGTGGTAGCGGGAGGAAATGAGCAGTTCTTC. It codes for CASSSVVAGGNEQFF.

A few counts support this clonotype. The V call is TRBV6-5, the J call TRBJ2-1; 11 bases fit TRBD2. The ends lost 5 bases at V and 12 bases at J; junction bases unmatched: 9. In germline, CDR1 is MNHEY, CDR2 SVGAGI. This CDR3 contains 14 residues. CDR3 DNA: TGTGCCAGCAGTCGACTAGCGGGAAAGTATGGGCAGTTCTTC. Protein: CASSRLAGKYGQFF.

V is TRBV30 and J is TRBJ2-3, with D possibly being TRBD2 (5 bases). This CDR3 is 15 amino acids long. Germline values: CDR1 GTSNPN, CDR2 SVGIG (reference sequence). The ends were cut back, 1 base at V and 1 base at J, with 12 bases in the middle. The DNA for the CDR3 is TGTGCCTGGAGTGGCGCCCTGAGGGGCACAGATACGCAGTATTTT. Amino acid sequence: CAWSGALRGTDTQYF.

With respect to this clonotype: One end of the junction varies from germline; a read error may be responsible. This chain joins TRBV28 and TRBJ1-5, with TRBD1 identical over 7 bases. Looked up from germline, CDR1 is MDHEN and CDR2 is SYDVKM. The CDR3 sequence is 15 residues long. CDR3 amino acids: CASSSDREPSQPPHF. Written as DNA, the CDR3 is TGTGCCAGCAGTTCCGACAGGGAGCCGAGTCAGCCCCCGCATTTT.

This chain connects TRBV5-1 to TRBJ2-5; 10 bases match TRBD2. Germline lookup yields CDR1 SGHRS and CDR2 YFSETQ. V was clipped by 0 bases and J by 2 bases; unmatched bases: 10. The CDR3 is made up of 18 amino acids. The CDR3 DNA reads TGCGCCAGCAGCTTGGTCCCCAGCGGGGGGGGACAGCAAGAGACCCAGTACTTC. Translated: CASSLVPSGGGQQETQYF.